This passage covers 21 T cell receptor beta chains from one sample sequenced in a study of blood T cell repertoires in COVID-19. TCRdb's copy holds only in-frame clones and misses some; the assay was immunoSEQ multiplex PCR. In the table there are some 180,000 clones, roughly four fifths of which are singletons. The sequencing input was peripheral blood. Receptor source: a woman aged 80 or older with COVID-19, enrolled during active disease.

This clone was observed a handful of times. The chain couples TRBV28 to TRBJ2-7; D is possibly TRBD1 (6 bases). The germline V gene has CDR1 MDHEN and CDR2 SYDVKM. With 2 bases removed from V and 4 bases from J, the gap between germline ends came to 12 bases. The CDR3 consists of 14 residues. The CDR3 sequence: CASSLPTGLYEQYF. CDR3 in DNA: TGTGCCAGCAGTTTACCTACAGGGTTGTACGAGCAGTACTTC.

The V gene is TRBV10-1, the J gene TRBJ1-2; tentatively, D is TRBD1 (5 bases). The CDR3 length is 13 residues. Trimming cost V 3 bases and J 8 bases, with 13 bases left between them. The germline gives CDR1 WNHNN, CDR2 SYGVQD (reference sequence). Here the CDR3 reads CASSEIRGSGYTF. CDR3 sequence (DNA): TGCGCCAGCAGTGAAATTCGGGGGAGCGGCTACACCTTC.

The J gene is TRBJ2-5, the V gene TRBV9; 7 bases align to TRBD2. The CDR3 extends over 16 amino acids. The ends lost 4 bases at V and 4 bases at J; junction bases unmatched: 13. Germline V gene data show CDR1 as SGDLS and CDR2 as YYNGEE. The CDR3: CASSLTLGGSRETQYF. The CDR3 region has the DNA TGTGCCAGCAGCCTCACCCTGGGCGGGAGTCGAGAGACCCAGTACTTC.

This clone turned up a few times. The chain combines TRBV9 with TRBJ1-3; D remains unclear. Looked up from germline, CDR1 is SGDLS and CDR2 is YYNGEE. Trimming removed 4 bases from V and 4 bases from J, with 15 bases in between. The CDR3 has 15 amino acids. The CDR3 loop is CASSKPFTEGNTIYF. CDR3 coding DNA: TGTGCCAGCAGCAAACCATTCACAGAAGGAAACACCATATATTTT.

V gene TRBV5-8 combines with J gene TRBJ2-7; 12 bases match TRBD2. The CDR3 has 15 residues. The V and J ends lost 5 bases and 3 bases, in that order; junction bases with no gene match: 6. Germline loops: CDR1 SGHTS, CDR2 YDEGEE. Here the CDR3 DNA reads TGTGCCAGCAGTTGGGGACTAGCGGGCCTCTACGAGCAGTACTTC. Amino acid sequence: CASSWGLAGLYEQYF.

The rearrangement links TRBV2 to TRBJ1-5; 8 bases are shared with TRBD1. Per the germline V gene, CDR1 is SNHLY and CDR2 is FYNNEI. J was trimmed by 0 bases and V by 3 bases; bases with no gene match: 10. The CDR3 runs 18 residues. This CDR3 is CASSDRGRIPNSNQPQHF. The CDR3 coding sequence is TGTGCCAGCAGTGACAGGGGGCGCATTCCGAATAGCAATCAGCCCCAGCATTTT.

The chain links TRBV28 to TRBJ2-3; D is unclear. The CDR3 contains 12 residues. Germline CDR1 is MDHEN and CDR2 is SYDVKM. V lost 8 bases to trimming and J lost 1 base, with 7 bases between them. CDR3 in amino acids: CASGPGTDTQYF. The CDR3 nucleotides read TGTGCCAGCGGGCCCGGCACAGATACGCAGTATTTT.

This sequence joins TRBV28 and TRBJ2-1; D possibly corresponds to TRBD1 (6 bases). V lost 6 bases, J lost 8 bases, and 20 bases lay in between. CDR1 and CDR2 from the germline V gene are MDHEN and SYDVKM. The CDR3 is 15 residues long. This CDR3 reads CASRPPGQRLDEQFF. The CDR3 region has the DNA TGTGCCAGCAGGCCCCCCGGACAGCGGCTGGATGAGCAGTTCTTC. Using reference TRBV28 and TRBJ2-1 for the parts outside the CDR3, the full variable domain is DVKVTQSSRYLVKRTGEKVFLECVQDMDHENMFWYRQDPGLGLRLIYFSYDVKMKEKGDIPEGYSVSREKKERFSLILESASTNQTSMYLCASRPPGQRLDEQFFGPGTRLTVL.

This sequence joins TRBV19 and TRBJ2-5, with D possibly being TRBD2 (6 bases). The germline gives CDR1 LNHDA, CDR2 SQIVND (reference sequence). Trimming took off 6 bases at V and 5 bases at J, with 19 bases between the two ends. CDR3 length equals 15 residues. The CDR3: CASRGGATLGETQYF. The CDR3 DNA reads as TGTGCCAGTAGGGGGGGAGCCACCTTAGGGGAGACCCAGTACTTC.

This sequence joins TRBV7-2 and TRBJ2-5; 9 positions match TRBD2. Germline V gene data show CDR1 as SGHTA and CDR2 as FQGNSA. The CDR3 extends over 15 amino acids. With V trimmed by 1 base and J by 5 bases, 5 bases remained unmatched. The CDR3 spells CASSLGSGGRETQYF. CDR3 in DNA: TGTGCCAGCAGCTTAGGTAGCGGGGGACGGGAGACCCAGTACTTC.

V gene TRBV30 combines with J gene TRBJ1-1; possibly TRBD1 for D (5 bases). V lost 2 bases, J lost 8 bases, and 15 bases lay in between. The length of the CDR3 is 13 residues. Germline V gene data show CDR1 as GTSNPN and CDR2 as SVGIG (reference sequence). The CDR3 nucleotides read TGTGCCTGGAGTCCCCGACAGCCAGTAGAAGCTTTCTTT. This sequence encodes CAWSPRQPVEAFF.

This chain joins TRBV3-1 (or the pseudogene TRBV3-2) and TRBJ2-7; 9 nucleotides agree with TRBD1. The CDR3 runs 16 residues. CDR1 LGHDT and CDR2 YNNKEL come from the germline V gene (reference sequence). V gave up 0 bases and J gave up 7 bases; unmatched junction bases: 10. CDR3 sequence (DNA): TGTGCCAGCAGCCAAGACATACCGGGACAGGGTTTTGAGCAGTACTTC. Amino acid sequence: CASSQDIPGQGFEQYF.

The V and J genes are TRBV6-5 and TRBJ1-2; the D is unclear. Germline CDR1 and CDR2: MNHEY and SVGAGI. V gave up 0 bases and J gave up 6 bases, with 14 bases separating them. The CDR3 spans 15 residues. The CDR3 region is CASSYSGPGGNGYTF. CDR3 coding DNA: TGTGCCAGCAGTTACTCGGGCCCAGGAGGGAATGGCTACACCTTC.

This chain links TRBV2 with TRBJ2-3; weak D call: TRBD2 (5 bases). Trimming removed 8 bases from V and 0 bases from J, with 6 bases in between. Looked up from germline, CDR1 is SNHLY and CDR2 is FYNNEI. This CDR3 is 12 amino acids long. For the CDR3, the DNA is TGTGCCAGCGGACTTAGCACAGATACGCAGTATTTT. This sequence encodes CASGLSTDTQYF.

The V gene is TRBV6-5, the J gene TRBJ2-5; TRBD1 might be the D (5 bases). The ends were cut back, 6 bases at V and 1 base at J, with 9 bases in the middle. Germline loops: CDR1 MNHEY, CDR2 SVGAGI. This CDR3 comprises 13 residues. DNA for the CDR3: TGTGCCAGCAGAAAGACAGTCCAAGAGACCCAGTACTTC. Its protein product is CASRKTVQETQYF.

The chain uses TRBV7-3 and TRBJ2-1; 9 bases are shared with TRBD2. Looked up from germline, CDR1 is SGHTA and CDR2 is FQGTGA. Trimming at V came to 5 bases and at J to 3 bases, leaving 5 bases not matched to a gene. The CDR3 consists of 15 residues. The CDR3 reads CASSLGLASYNEQFF. For the CDR3, the DNA is TGTGCCAGCAGCCTAGGACTAGCGAGCTACAATGAGCAGTTCTTC.

Only a few counts were recorded for this clone. The chain is built from TRBV19 and TRBJ1-5; D not certain. The CDR3 covers 12 residues. Trimming removed 1 base at V and 7 bases at J, with 5 bases between. Germline lookup yields CDR1 LNHDA and CDR2 SQIVND (reference sequence). CDR3 coding DNA: TGTGCCAGTAGTATAGTAGAACAGCCCCAGCATTTT. Its translation is CASSIVEQPQHF.

The chain joins TRBV28 to TRBJ1-1; D perhaps matches TRBD1 (6 bases). The CDR3 sequence is 15 residues long. The V end lost 7 bases, the J end lost 0 bases, and 15 bases lay between the germline ends. Germline CDR1 is MDHEN and CDR2 is SYDVKM. CDR3 DNA: TGTGCCAGCAAAGAAAGGACAGTTTTGAACACTGAAGCTTTCTTT. The encoded protein is CASKERTVLNTEAFF. Full variable domain (outside the CDR3, taken from reference TRBV28 and TRBJ1-1): DVKVTQSSRYLVKRTGEKVFLECVQDMDHENMFWYRQDPGLGLRLIYFSYDVKMKEKGDIPEGYSVSREKKERFSLILESASTNQTSMYLCASKERTVLNTEAFFGQGTRLTVV.

The chain uses TRBV19 and TRBJ1-1, with D hard to call. The CDR3 sequence is 13 residues long. Trimming shortened V by 5 bases and J by 1 base, and 8 bases separated the two germline ends. Germline V lookup: CDR1 LNHDA, CDR2 SQIVND (reference sequence). CDR3 DNA sequence: TGTGCCAGTAGTGCGACAACGAACACTGAAGCTTTCTTT. This sequence encodes CASSATTNTEAFF.

The chain combines TRBV29-1 with TRBJ2-7; D is undetermined. The CDR3 is made up of 11 amino acids. The V gene lost 2 bases and the J gene lost 2 bases, with 4 bases spanning the gap. Germline V gene data show CDR1 as SQVTM and CDR2 as ANQGSEA. The CDR3 nucleotides are TGCAGCGTTGAACAGACCTACGAGCAGTACTTC. This translates into CSVEQTYEQYF.

This clone was found a few times. The rearrangement joins TRBV6-2 or TRBV6-3 to TRBJ1-5; TRBD1 agrees at 7 bases. Trimming took 5 bases from V and 5 from J; bases not matched to a gene: 12. The CDR3 consists of 16 residues. Germline values: CDR1 MNHEY, CDR2 SVGEGT. CDR3 sequence reads: CASSPPGQNLHQPQHF. CDR3 nucleotide sequence: TGTGCCAGCAGTCCGCCGGGACAGAATTTGCATCAGCCCCAGCATTTT.